This T cell receptor (beta chain) was captured by sequencing in a study of shared clonotypes between healthy human individuals. A note on this clone: Its cognate antigen is unknown.

Whole-study results and caveats: Generation probabilities of non-shared clonotypes were lower (relative to those shared by all four donors). Memory subsets generally showed smaller estimated richness than naive subsets did.

TCRdb's table, derived via immunoSEQ multiplex PCR, lists solely in-frame clones and lacks some. The table has approximately 530,000 clones, approximately 95% seen once; the top ten hold under 0.06%. The V gene's germline CDR1 is SGDLS and CDR2 YYNGEE. Trimming left V 3 bases short and J 5 bases short, with 17 bases between. The CDR3 spans 15 residues. The V gene is TRBV9, the J gene TRBJ1-1, with D tentatively TRBD1 (5 bases). The sample comprised naive CD4+ T cells sorted from blood. Subset of the sample: CD45RA+ positively selected. This TCR was recovered from a woman aged 25 to 39 in good health. The CDR3 loop is CASSGGASWGTEAFF. The DNA for the CDR3 is TGTGCCAGCAGCGGAGGGGCGTCCTGGGGGACTGAAGCTTTCTTT.